The 4 T cell receptor beta chains below were found in one sample sequenced in a study of blood T cell repertoires in COVID-19. Measured with immunoSEQ multiplex PCR; TCRdb has only the in-frame clones, and not every one. The table lists roughly 320,000 clones, 70% to 90% of them singletons. The sample taken for sequencing was peripheral blood. The receptors shown here come from a human donor in a cohort sampled during active COVID-19.

This clone was counted many times. J is TRBJ2-7 and V is TRBV13; possible D gene TRBD1, 5 bases. The CDR3 loop spans 13 amino acids. Germline CDR1 PRHDT, CDR2 FYEKMQ (reference sequence). Trimming stripped 5 bases from V and 4 bases from J, with 12 bases between. The CDR3 bases are TGTGCCAGCAGCGCGCCTAAGGGGTACGAGCAGTACTTC. This encodes CASSAPKGYEQYF.

This clone was seen a single time. The genes are TRBV7-9 and TRBJ1-2; 8 positions match TRBD1. The ends lost 4 bases at V and 6 bases at J; junction bases unmatched: 7. Germline V gene data show CDR1 as SEHNR and CDR2 as FQNEAQ (reference sequence). This CDR3 contains 14 residues. The CDR3 DNA sequence: TGTGCCAGCAGCTGGCAGGACAGGGACGATGGCTACACCTTC. Protein product: CASSWQDRDDGYTF.

There are a few counts of this clone. V gene TRBV10-1 combines with J gene TRBJ2-7; D gene unclear. Trimming pared 4 bases from V and 0 bases from J, leaving 4 bases between. The CDR3 loop spans 12 amino acids. Germline CDR1 WNHNN, CDR2 SYGVQD (reference sequence). The CDR3 nucleotides read TGCGCCAGCAGTGCTAGCTCCTACGAGCAGTACTTC. Translation: CASSASSYEQYF.

The V and J genes are TRBV9 and TRBJ1-2; D possibly corresponds to TRBD1 (5 bases). Trimming shortened V by 0 bases and J by 8 bases, and 11 bases separated the two germline ends. Germline V gene lookup returns CDR1 SGDLS and CDR2 YYNGEE. The CDR3 spans 13 residues. CDR3 in DNA: TGTGCCAGCAGCGTAGGCGGGGCTGGAGGCTACACCTTC. This gives the protein CASSVGGAGGYTF.